The T cell receptor (beta chain) described here comes from a study of Graves' ophthalmopathy and Graves' hyperthyroidism. For the study at large: Pretreatment peripheral blood was obtained at initial diagnosis.

Deletions cut 6 bases from V and 0 bases from J, with 12 bases between. The CDR3 loop spans 15 amino acids. The germline gives CDR1 SEHNR, CDR2 FQNEAQ (reference sequence). Study-wide points: Among thyroid clonotypes expanded above 0.001 frequency, most also appeared in blood.

Beta-chain TCR CDR3 regions were amplified from RNA transcripts. An opening RT-PCR round employed HTBI primers and preceded a second-round multiplex PCR. Via MiXCR, TCRdb re-called the multiplex PCR reads, giving one row per CDR3 protein. The data contain hundreds of thousands of distinct CDR3 sequences, about 44% of them seen just once; the ten biggest clones take up approximately 43%. Diagnosis relied on clinical symptoms, serum thyroxine, TRAb, thyroid ultrasound and orbital computed tomography. As the starting material, approximately 10 ml of fresh peripheral blood yielded the PBMCs. A few counts support this clonotype. Its target is unknown.

The V call is TRBV7-9, the J call TRBJ1-5; no clear D gene. The receptor was isolated from an adult man with Graves' ophthalmopathy. Sequences were obtained from peripheral blood. CDR3 sequence (DNA): TGTGCCAGCAGAAGGCGCCCTTATAGCAATCAGCCCCAGCATTTT. Protein product: CASRRRPYSNQPQHF.